The subject of this entry is one TCR beta chain. The germline CDR1 and CDR2 sequences are SGHRS and YFSETQ. V was clipped by 3 bases and J by 0 bases, with 12 bases between them. CDR3 length: 15 residues. These data are taken from a study of cytomegalovirus exposure and HLA in healthy donors. Study as a whole: As released early, the data held 75 million to 90 million unique TCRs from HLA-typed donors.

Primers for the PCR totalled 60 Vbeta and 13 Jbeta. TCRdb keeps only in-frame clones here, not all; method: immunoSEQ multiplex PCR. The sample has roughly 120,000 clones, roughly 70% seen once; the top ten hold about 4%. The TCR comes from a woman in her thirties or forties in good health and CMV-seropositive. The source material was PBMCs. The chain carries TRBV5-1 and TRBJ1-2, with D unclear. This CDR3 is CASSWSPGTNYGYTF. In nucleotides, the CDR3 is TGCGCCAGCAGCTGGTCCCCCGGGACTAACTATGGCTACACCTTC.